Listed below are T cell receptor beta chains from one sample, sequenced in a study of T-cell reconstitution after alpha-beta-depleted transplantation in children. TCRdb re-called the PCR reads through MiXCR, storing one row per CDR3 protein. The repertoire has approximately 100,000 distinct CDR3 sequences, more than 9% of them found once; the top ten carry approximately 15%. This material consisted of PBMCs from the stem cell graft donor, taken from the stem cell graft. The receptors derive from a human donor who donated a stem cell graft to a child with inherited bone marrow failure. The CDR3 runs from the conserved cysteine through the conserved F or W. A D gene is named only where the DNA matches it firmly. Not every row has a clone size; where given, it reads once, few, many or a size class.

d_call j_call clone_size v_call cdr3_nt cdr3_aa
TRBD1 TRBJ2-1 - TRBV18 TGTGCCAGCTCACCCGACAGGGGGGGCATCGGTTTGGTCTACAATGAGCAGTTCTTC CASSPDRGGIGLVYNEQFF
TRBD1 TRBJ2-7 many TRBV5-1 TGCGCCAGCAGCCCCTGGGACAGGGGAAGCTCCTACGAGCAGTACTTC CASSPWDRGSSYEQYF
TRBD1 TRBJ1-2 many TRBV5-1 TGCGCCAGCAGCTACAACCCGGGACAGGGGATGTACGGCTACACCTTC CASSYNPGQGMYGYTF
TRBD2 TRBJ2-2 many TRBV7-9 TGTGCCAGCCGGGAGGGAGAGAACACCGGGGAGCTGTTTTTT CASREGENTGELFF
TRBD2 TRBJ2-1 many TRBV27 TGTGCCAGCAGTTTATCTTCGCTCGGGGGGGTGGTTACACCCAGACATGAGCAGTTCTTC CASSLSSLGGVVTPRHEQFF
TRBD1 TRBJ2-6 many TRBV7-3 TGTGCCAGCAGCTCGGGACAGGGGAGGTCTGGGGCCAACGTCCTGACTTTC CASSSGQGRSGANVLTF
- TRBJ2-2 many TRBV20-1 TGCAGTGCTAGTAGGCCGGGACCCGGGGACCTGTTTTTT CSASRPGPGDLFF
- TRBJ1-1 few TRBV4-3 TGCGCCAGCAGCCAAGGGCCGAACACTGAAGCTTTCTTT CASSQGPNTEAFF
- TRBJ1-4 many TRBV2 TGTGCCAGCAGTGAAGCTAAGCAGGGCAAACTGTTTTTT CASSEAKQGKLFF
TRBD2 TRBJ2-1 many TRBV7-2 TGTGCCAGCAGCGATAGCGGGAGGCGCCCCTACAATGAGCAGTTCTTC CASSDSGRRPYNEQFF
- TRBJ1-1 many TRBV5-1 TGCGCCAGCAGCTTGCCCGGCCCTGAAGCTTTCTTT CASSLPGPEAFF
- TRBJ1-5 many TRBV2 TGTGCCAGCAGGGGGGACAGCAATCAGCCCCAGCATTTT CASRGDSNQPQHF
- TRBJ2-7 many TRBV4-2 TGTGCCAGCAGCCAAGTCTTTGGCGTTTACGAGCAGTACTTC CASSQVFGVYEQYF
- TRBJ1-2 many TRBV28 TGTGCCAGCAGTTTCGGACAGTATGGCTACACCTTC CASSFGQYGYTF
- TRBJ1-1 few TRBV6-6 TGTGCCAGCATGACGGCGAAGGTTGAAGCTTTCTTT CASMTAKVEAFF
- TRBJ1-4 - TRBV5-5 TGTGCCAGCAGCTTGTTTCCAACAGGCGGAGATGAAAAACTGTTTTTT CASSLFPTGGDEKLFF
TRBD1 TRBJ2-7 many TRBV7-6 TGTGCCAGCAGCCTCAACAGGGGTAACGAGCAGTACTTC CASSLNRGNEQYF
- TRBJ2-1 many TRBV20-1 TGCAGTGCTAGGGATTGGGAGCCATACAATGAGCAGTTCTTC CSARDWEPYNEQFF
TRBD2 TRBJ2-5 few TRBV28 TGTGCCAGCAGGGCTAGCGGGAGCCAAGAGACCCAGTACTTC CASRASGSQETQYF
TRBD2 TRBJ2-5 many TRBV24-1 TGTGCCACCAGTGATCCCCGGGGAGGGTACCAAGAGACCCAGTACTTC CATSDPRGGYQETQYF
- TRBJ1-4 many TRBV30 TGTGCCTGGAGTGTAGGTCTTGCAACTAATGAAAAACTGTTTTTT CAWSVGLATNEKLFF
TRBD1 TRBJ1-5 - TRBV7-6 TGTGCCAGCAGCCACAGACAGGGGGTAAATCAGCCCCAGCATTTT CASSHRQGVNQPQHF
- TRBJ2-1 many TRBV7-2 TGTGCCAGCAGCCCAACTCGGGACGGATTAGTACAGTTCTTC CASSPTRDGLVQFF
- TRBJ1-5 - TRBV19 TGTGCCAGTAGTCCCTCACATGGGCAGCCCCAGCATTTT CASSPSHGQPQHF
- TRBJ2-6 - TRBV29-1 TGCAGCGTTGGGCTAGGCTCTGGGGCCAACGTCCTGACTTTC CSVGLGSGANVLTF
TRBD2 TRBJ2-1 many TRBV24-1 TGTGCCACCGCTATCGGGACTAGCGGGATCGATGAGCAGTTCTTC CATAIGTSGIDEQFF
TRBD1 TRBJ1-1 many TRBV28 TGTGCCAGCAGGGACAGGGACAGCCAAATGGTCGCTGAAGCTTTCTTT CASRDRDSQMVAEAFF
- TRBJ2-5 many TRBV7-3 TGTGCCAGCAGCTTAGGGCCGGGCATTCAAGAGACCCAGTACTTC CASSLGPGIQETQYF
TRBD2 TRBJ2-5 many TRBV3-1 TGTGCCAGCAGCTTTCGAGCGGGACAAGAGACCCAGTACTTC CASSFRAGQETQYF
- TRBJ1-4 many TRBV27 TGTGCCAGCACCCTTTGGGGACAAGAGGAAAAACTGTTTTTT CASTLWGQEEKLFF
TRBD1 TRBJ2-7 - TRBV7-3 TGTGCCAGCAGCTTAGGGGGGACAGGGCGAACCTACGAGCAGTACTTC CASSLGGTGRTYEQYF
TRBD2 TRBJ2-2 - TRBV7-3 TGTGCCAGCAGCCCCGGACTAGTCCCCGGGGAGCTGTTTTTT CASSPGLVPGELFF
- TRBJ2-3 - TRBV5-4 TGTGCCAGCAGCTTGGCCACTGCGGCAGCGGGCCGCACAGATACGCAGTATTTT CASSLATAAAGRTDTQYF
TRBD2 TRBJ2-1 many TRBV20-1 TGCAGTGCAAGTCCGGGACTAGCGGCTTACAATGAGCAGTTCTTC CSASPGLAAYNEQFF
- TRBJ1-2 many TRBV24-1 TGTGCCACCAGCGCTCCGGACAGAAGCTATGGCTACACCTTC CATSAPDRSYGYTF
- TRBJ1-6 many TRBV27 TGTGCCAGCAGTTTCGGACCATCCTATAATTCACCCCTCCACTTT CASSFGPSYNSPLHF
- TRBJ2-1 many TRBV2 TGTGCCAGCAGTGAGTCGCGGGGCTCCTACAATGAGCAGTTCTTC CASSESRGSYNEQFF
TRBD1 TRBJ2-1 - TRBV19 TGTGCCAGTAACAGGGGGAGCTCCTACAATGAGCAGTTCTTC CASNRGSSYNEQFF
- TRBJ2-6 many TRBV27 TGTGCCAGCAAAACGGAAAAATCTGGGGCCAACGTCCTGACTTTC CASKTEKSGANVLTF
- TRBJ2-4 few TRBV20-1 TGCAGTGCTAGAGATCACCGAAACATTCAGTACTTC CSARDHRNIQYF
- TRBJ1-1 many TRBV7-9 TGTGCCAGCAGCAGACAGGTAGACACTGAAGCTTTCTTT CASSRQVDTEAFF
- TRBJ2-1 many TRBV10-3 TGTGCCATCAGTGAACAGGCAGGGAAGGGGGGTGAGCAGTTCTTC CAISEQAGKGGEQFF
- TRBJ2-2 few TRBV3-1 TGTGCCAGCAACCCCGGGGAGCTGTTTTTT CASNPGELFF
TRBD2 TRBJ2-7 - TRBV20-1 TGCAGTGCTAGAGATGACCCTAGCGGGACCTACTACGAGCAGTACTTC CSARDDPSGTYYEQYF
TRBD2 TRBJ2-7 many TRBV9 TGTGCCAGCAGCGTAGGGCTAGCGGGGGACTACGAGCAGTACTTC CASSVGLAGDYEQYF
TRBD1 TRBJ2-7 many TRBV18 TGTGCCAGCTCACCAAAGGGACAGACTCTCTCCTACGAGCAGTACTTC CASSPKGQTLSYEQYF
TRBD2 TRBJ2-1 few TRBV10-3 TGTGCCATCAGTGAGTCTCGCGGGGGTCGCGATGAGCAGTTCTTC CAISESRGGRDEQFF
- TRBJ2-3 - TRBV29-1 TGCAGCGTTGAACTAGCGACAGATACGCAGTATTTT CSVELATDTQYF
TRBD2 TRBJ2-5 many TRBV9 TGTGCCAGCAGCCCGCGCCTAGCGGGGGGCCAAGAGACCCAGTACTTC CASSPRLAGGQETQYF
- TRBJ2-7 many TRBV20-1 TGCAGTGCTAGTATGGACCCCAATAACTTCTACGAGCAGTACTTC CSASMDPNNFYEQYF
- TRBJ2-7 many TRBV20-1 TGCAGTGCTAGCTTCTCAGGGGACCACGAGCAGTACTTC CSASFSGDHEQYF